This T cell receptor beta chain was obtained from a study of OX40 agonist ivuxolimab in advanced cancers. This CDR3 has 15 amino acids. The ends lost 5 bases at V and 8 bases at J; junction bases unmatched: 7. Germline V gene data show CDR1 as LNHDA and CDR2 as SQIVND (reference sequence). Study observations and caveats: In the expanded peripheral T cells, antigen specificity was never determined. CD8+ T cells (on average) carried more expanded clones than CD4+ T cells.

In this sample, this clone turned up once. No antigen is known for it. Using immunoSEQ multiplex PCR, the repertoire was profiled, and TCRdb retains in-frame clones only, with some absent. Of 65,000 to 80,000 clones in the sample, about 89% were seen once. This sequence joins TRBV19 and TRBJ2-1; TRBD1 matches at 12 bases. The sample consisted of CD4+ or CD8+ T cells sorted from blood, taken in a trial of the OX40 agonist ivuxolimab. The TCR sequence derives from an adult with an advanced solid tumor such as melanoma, head and neck, liver or kidney cancer. The CDR3 nucleotides are TGTGCCAGTAGTTCCCGGGACAGGGGGCTCGATGAGCAGTTCTTC. It specifies CASSSRDRGLDEQFF.